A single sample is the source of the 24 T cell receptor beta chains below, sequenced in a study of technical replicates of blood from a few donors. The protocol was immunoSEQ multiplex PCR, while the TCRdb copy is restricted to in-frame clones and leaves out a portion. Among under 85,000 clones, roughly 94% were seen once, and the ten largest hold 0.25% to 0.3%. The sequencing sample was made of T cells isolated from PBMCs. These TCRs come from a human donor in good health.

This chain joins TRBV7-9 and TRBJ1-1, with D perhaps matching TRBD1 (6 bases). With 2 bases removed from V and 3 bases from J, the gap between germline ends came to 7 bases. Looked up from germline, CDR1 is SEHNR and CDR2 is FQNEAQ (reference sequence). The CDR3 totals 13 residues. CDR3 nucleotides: TGTGCCAGCAGCTTAAACAGGGACACTGAAGCTTTCTTT. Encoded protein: CASSLNRDTEAFF.

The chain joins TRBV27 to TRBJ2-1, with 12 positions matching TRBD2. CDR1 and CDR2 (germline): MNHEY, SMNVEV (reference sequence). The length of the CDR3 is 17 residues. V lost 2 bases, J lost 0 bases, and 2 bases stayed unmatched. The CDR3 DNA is TGTGCCAGCAGTTTACTAGCGGGAGGGCCCTCCTACAATGAGCAGTTCTTC. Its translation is CASSLLAGGPSYNEQFF.

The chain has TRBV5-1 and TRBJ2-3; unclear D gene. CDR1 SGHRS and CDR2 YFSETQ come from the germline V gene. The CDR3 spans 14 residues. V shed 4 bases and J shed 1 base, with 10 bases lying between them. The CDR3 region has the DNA TGCGCCAGCAGCGGCATAGAGGGCACAGATACGCAGTATTTT. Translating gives CASSGIEGTDTQYF.

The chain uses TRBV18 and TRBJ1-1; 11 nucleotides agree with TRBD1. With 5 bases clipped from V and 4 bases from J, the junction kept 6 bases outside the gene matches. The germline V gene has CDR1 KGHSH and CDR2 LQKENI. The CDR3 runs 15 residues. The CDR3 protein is CASSKEGTGGTEAFF. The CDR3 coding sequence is TGTGCCAGCTCAAAAGAAGGGACAGGGGGCACTGAAGCTTTCTTT. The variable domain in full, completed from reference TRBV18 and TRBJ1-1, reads NAGVMQNPRHLVRRRGQEARLRCSPMKGHSHVYWYRQLPEEGLKFMVYLQKENIIDESGMPKERFSAEFPKEGPSILRIQQVVRGDSAAYFCASSKEGTGGTEAFFGQGTRLTVV.

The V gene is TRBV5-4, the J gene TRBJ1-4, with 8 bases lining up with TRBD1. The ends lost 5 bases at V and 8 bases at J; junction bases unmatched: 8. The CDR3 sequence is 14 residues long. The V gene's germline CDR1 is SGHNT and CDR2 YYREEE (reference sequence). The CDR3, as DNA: TGTGCCAGCAGTTTAGGACAGGGACGGGAAAAACTGTTTTTT. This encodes CASSLGQGREKLFF.

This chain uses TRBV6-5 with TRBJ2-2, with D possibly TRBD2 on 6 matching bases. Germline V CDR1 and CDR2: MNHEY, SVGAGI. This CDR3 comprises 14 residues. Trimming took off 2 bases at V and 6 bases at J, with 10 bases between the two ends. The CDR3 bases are TGTGCCAGCAGTTACGAGACTAGGGCCGGGGAGCTGTTTTTT. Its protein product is CASSYETRAGELFF.

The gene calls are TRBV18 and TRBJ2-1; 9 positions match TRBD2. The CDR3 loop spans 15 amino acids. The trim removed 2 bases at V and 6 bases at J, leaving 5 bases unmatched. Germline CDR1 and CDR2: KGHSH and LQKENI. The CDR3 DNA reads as TGTGCCAGCTCACCAGAGACTAGCGGAATCAATGAGCAGTTCTTC. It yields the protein CASSPETSGINEQFF.

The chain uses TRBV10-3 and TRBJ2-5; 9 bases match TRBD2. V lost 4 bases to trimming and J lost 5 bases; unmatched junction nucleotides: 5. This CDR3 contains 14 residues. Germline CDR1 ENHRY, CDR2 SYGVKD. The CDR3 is CAISGYAGGETQYF. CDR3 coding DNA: TGTGCCATCAGTGGGTATGCGGGAGGGGAGACCCAGTACTTC.

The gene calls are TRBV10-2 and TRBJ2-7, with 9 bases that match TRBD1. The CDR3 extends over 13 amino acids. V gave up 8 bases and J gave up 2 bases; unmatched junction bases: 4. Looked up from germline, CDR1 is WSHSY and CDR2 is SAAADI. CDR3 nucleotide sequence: TGCGCCAGCCTGGACAGGGGCCCCTACGAGCAGTACTTC. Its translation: CASLDRGPYEQYF.

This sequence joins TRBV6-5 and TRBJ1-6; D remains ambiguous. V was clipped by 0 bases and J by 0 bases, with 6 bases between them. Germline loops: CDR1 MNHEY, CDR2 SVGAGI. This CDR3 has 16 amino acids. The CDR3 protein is CASSYSGSSYNSPLHF. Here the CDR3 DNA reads TGTGCCAGCAGTTACTCAGGGAGCTCCTATAATTCACCCCTCCACTTT.

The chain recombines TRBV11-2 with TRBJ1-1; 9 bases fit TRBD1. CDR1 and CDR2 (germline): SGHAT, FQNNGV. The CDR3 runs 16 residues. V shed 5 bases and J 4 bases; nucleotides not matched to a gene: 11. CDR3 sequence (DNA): TGTGCCAGCAGCCCAATTCCGGGACAGGGACTCACTGAAGCTTTCTTT. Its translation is CASSPIPGQGLTEAFF. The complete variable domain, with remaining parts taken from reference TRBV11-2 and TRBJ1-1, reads EAGVAQSPRYKIIEKRQSVAFWCNPISGHATLYWYQQILGQGPKLLIQFQNNGVVDDSQLPKDRFSAERLKGVDSTLKIQPAKLEDSAVYLCASSPIPGQGLTEAFFGQGTRLTVV.

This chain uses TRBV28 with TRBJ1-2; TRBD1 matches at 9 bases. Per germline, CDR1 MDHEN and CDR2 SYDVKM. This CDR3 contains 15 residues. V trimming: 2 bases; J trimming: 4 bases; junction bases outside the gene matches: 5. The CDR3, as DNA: TGTGCCAGCAGTTTAGGGGGGGGACAGGGCTATGGCTACACCTTC. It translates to CASSLGGGQGYGYTF.

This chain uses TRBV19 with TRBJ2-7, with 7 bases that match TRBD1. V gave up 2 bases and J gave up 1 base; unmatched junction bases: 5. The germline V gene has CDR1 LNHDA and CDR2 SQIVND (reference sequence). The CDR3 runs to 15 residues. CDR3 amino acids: CASSINRGRSYEQYF. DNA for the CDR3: TGTGCCAGTAGTATAAACAGGGGACGATCCTACGAGCAGTACTTC.

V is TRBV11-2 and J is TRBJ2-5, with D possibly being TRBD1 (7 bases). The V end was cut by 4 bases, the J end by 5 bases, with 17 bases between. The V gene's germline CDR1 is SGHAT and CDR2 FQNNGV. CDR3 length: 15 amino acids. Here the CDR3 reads CASSYEQGRGETQYF. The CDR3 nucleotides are TGTGCCAGCAGCTATGAACAGGGGCGGGGTGAGACCCAGTACTTC.

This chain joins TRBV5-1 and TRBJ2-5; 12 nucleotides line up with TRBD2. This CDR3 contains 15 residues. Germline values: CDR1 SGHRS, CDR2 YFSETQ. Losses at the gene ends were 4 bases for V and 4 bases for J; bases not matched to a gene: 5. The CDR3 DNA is TGCGCCAGCAGCCAGGGACTAGCGGGTCGAGAGACCCAGTACTTC. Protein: CASSQGLAGRETQYF.

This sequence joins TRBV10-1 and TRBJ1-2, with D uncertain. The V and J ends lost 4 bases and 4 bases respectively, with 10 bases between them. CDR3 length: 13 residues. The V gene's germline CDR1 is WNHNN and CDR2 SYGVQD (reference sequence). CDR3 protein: CASSGEKSYGYTF. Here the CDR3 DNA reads TGCGCCAGCAGTGGAGAGAAATCCTATGGCTACACCTTC.

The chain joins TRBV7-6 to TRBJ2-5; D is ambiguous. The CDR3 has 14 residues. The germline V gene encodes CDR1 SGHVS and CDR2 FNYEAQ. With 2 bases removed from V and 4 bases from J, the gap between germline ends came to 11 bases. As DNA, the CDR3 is TGTGCCAGCAGCTTATCTAGGCTTTCAGAGACCCAGTACTTC. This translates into CASSLSRLSETQYF.

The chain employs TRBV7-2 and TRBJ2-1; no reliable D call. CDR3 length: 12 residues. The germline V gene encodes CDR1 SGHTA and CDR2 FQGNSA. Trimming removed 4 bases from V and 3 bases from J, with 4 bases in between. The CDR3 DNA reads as TGTGCCAGCAGCTCGCGCTACAATGAGCAGTTCTTC. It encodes CASSSRYNEQFF.

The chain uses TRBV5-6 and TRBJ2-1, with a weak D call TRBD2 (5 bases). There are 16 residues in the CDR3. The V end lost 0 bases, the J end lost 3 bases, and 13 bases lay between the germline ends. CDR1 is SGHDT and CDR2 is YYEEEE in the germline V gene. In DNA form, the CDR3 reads TGTGCCAGCAGCTTGGCTCCGGAGGTGGGCTACAATGAGCAGTTCTTC. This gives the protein CASSLAPEVGYNEQFF.

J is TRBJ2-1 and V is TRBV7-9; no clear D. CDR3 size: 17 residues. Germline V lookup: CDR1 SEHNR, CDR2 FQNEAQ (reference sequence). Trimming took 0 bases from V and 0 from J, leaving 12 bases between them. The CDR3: CASSLAVQASSYNEQFF. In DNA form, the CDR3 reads TGTGCCAGCAGCTTAGCTGTTCAGGCGAGCTCCTACAATGAGCAGTTCTTC.

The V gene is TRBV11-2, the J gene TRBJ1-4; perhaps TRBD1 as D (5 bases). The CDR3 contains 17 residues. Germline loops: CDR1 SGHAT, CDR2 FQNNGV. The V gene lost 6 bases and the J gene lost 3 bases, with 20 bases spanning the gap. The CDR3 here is CASRSGRGLAANEKLFF. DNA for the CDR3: TGTGCCAGCAGATCCGGTAGGGGCCTGGCTGCTAATGAAAAACTGTTTTTT.

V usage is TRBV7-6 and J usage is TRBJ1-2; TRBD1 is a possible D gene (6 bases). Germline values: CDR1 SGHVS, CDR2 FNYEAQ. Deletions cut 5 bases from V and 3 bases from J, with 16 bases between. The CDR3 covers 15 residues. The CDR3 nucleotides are TGTGCCAGCAGCCCTAGTGGGGGCGACGACTATGGCTACACCTTC. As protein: CASSPSGGDDYGYTF.

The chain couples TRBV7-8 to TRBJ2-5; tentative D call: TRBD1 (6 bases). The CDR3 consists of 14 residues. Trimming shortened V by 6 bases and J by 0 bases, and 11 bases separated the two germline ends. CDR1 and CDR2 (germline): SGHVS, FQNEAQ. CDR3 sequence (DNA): TGTGCCAGCAGACCAACAGGGTACCAAGAGACCCAGTACTTC. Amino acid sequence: CASRPTGYQETQYF.

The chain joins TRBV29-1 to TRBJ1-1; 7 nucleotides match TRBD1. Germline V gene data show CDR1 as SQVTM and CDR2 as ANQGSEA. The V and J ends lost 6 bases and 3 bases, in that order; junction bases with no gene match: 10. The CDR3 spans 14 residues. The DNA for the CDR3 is TGCAGCGTGATAACAGGGGCCTCGCACACTGAAGCTTTCTTT. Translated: CSVITGASHTEAFF.